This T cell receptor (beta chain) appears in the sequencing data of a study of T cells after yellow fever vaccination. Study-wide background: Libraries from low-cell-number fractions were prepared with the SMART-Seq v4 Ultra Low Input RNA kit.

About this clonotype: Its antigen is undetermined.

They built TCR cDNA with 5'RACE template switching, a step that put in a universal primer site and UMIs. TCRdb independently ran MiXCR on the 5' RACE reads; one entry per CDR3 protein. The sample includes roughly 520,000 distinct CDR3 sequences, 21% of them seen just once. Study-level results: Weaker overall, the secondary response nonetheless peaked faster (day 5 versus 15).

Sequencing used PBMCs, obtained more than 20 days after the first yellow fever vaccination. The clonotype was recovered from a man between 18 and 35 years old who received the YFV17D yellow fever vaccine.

The DNA for the CDR3 is TGCAGTGCTAGAGATCTGGCCGGCGCTAGCGGTACTTACAATGAGCAGTTCTTC. Its protein product is CSARDLAGASGTYNEQFF. The chain links TRBV20-1 to TRBJ2-1, with 7 bases fitting TRBD2. The CDR3 is made up of 18 amino acids. The J segment lost 4 bases and the V segment lost 0 bases, leaving 15 bases of the junction unmatched. Germline CDR1 reads DFQATT; CDR2 reads SNEGSKA (reference sequence).